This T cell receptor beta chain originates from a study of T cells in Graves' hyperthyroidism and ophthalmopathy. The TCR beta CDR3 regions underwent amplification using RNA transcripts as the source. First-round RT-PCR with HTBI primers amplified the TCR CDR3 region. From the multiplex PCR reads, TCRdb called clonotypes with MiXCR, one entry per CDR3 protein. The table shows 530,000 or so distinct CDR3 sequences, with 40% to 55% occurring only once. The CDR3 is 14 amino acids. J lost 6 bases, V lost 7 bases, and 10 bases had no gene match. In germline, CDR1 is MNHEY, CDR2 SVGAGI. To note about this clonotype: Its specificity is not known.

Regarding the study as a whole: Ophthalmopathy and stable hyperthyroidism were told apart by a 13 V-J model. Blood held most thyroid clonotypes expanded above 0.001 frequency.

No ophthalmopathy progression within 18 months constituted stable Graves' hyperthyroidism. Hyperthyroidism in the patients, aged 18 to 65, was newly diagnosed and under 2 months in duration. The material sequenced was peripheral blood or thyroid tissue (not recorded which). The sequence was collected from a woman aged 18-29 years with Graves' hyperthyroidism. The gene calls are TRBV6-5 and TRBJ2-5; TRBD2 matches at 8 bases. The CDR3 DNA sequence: TGTGCCAGCAACAGCCCCCAGCGGGGGAAGACCCAGTACTTC. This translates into CASNSPQRGKTQYF.